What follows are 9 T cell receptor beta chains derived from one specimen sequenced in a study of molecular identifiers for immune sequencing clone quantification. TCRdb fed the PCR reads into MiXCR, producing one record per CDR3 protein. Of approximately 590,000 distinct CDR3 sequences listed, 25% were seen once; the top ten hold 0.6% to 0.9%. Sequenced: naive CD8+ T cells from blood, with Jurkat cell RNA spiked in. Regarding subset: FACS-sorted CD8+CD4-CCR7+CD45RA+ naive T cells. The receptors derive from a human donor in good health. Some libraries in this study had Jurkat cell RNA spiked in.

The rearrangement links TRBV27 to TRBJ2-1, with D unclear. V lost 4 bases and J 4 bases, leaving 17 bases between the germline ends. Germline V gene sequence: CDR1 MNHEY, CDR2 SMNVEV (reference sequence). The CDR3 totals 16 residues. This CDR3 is CASSWGSSPTYNEQFF. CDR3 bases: TGTGCCAGCAGTTGGGGATCTAGTCCCACTTACAATGAGCAGTTCTTC.

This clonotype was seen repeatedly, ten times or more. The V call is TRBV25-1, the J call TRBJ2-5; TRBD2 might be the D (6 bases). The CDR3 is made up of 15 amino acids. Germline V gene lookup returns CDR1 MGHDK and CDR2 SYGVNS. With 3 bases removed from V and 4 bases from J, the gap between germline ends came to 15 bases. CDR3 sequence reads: CASSDPGGVPETQYF. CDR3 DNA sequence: TGTGCCAGCAGTGACCCCGGAGGGGTCCCAGAGACCCAGTACTTC.

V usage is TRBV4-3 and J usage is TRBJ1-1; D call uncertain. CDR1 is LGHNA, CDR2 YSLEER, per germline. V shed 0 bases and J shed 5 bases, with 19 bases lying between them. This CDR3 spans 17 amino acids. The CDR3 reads CASSQDLIGQAMTEAFF. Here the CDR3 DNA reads TGCGCCAGCAGCCAAGATCTGATAGGCCAGGCGATGACTGAAGCTTTCTTT.

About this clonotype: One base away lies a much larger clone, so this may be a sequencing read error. The CDR3, as DNA: TGCGCCAGCAGCCAATACCGCGCCAGGGGTCCCACCTACGAGCAGTACTTC. It codes for CASSQYRARGPTYEQYF. The chain couples TRBV4-3 to TRBJ2-7; tentatively, D is TRBD1 (6 bases). Looked up from germline, CDR1 is LGHNA and CDR2 is YSLEER. The V end lost 2 bases, the J end lost 2 bases, and 19 bases lay between the germline ends. This CDR3 is 17 amino acids long.

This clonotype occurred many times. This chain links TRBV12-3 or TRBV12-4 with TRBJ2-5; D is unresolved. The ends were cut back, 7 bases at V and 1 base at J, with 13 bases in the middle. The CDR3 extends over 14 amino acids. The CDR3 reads CASTARLSQETQYF. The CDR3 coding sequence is TGTGCCAGCACCGCTAGGTTATCCCAAGAGACCCAGTACTTC.

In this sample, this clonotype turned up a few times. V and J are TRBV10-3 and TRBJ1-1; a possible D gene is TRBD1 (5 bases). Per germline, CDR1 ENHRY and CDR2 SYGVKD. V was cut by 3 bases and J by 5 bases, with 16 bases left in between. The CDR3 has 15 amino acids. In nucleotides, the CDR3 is TGTGCCATCAGTGATCCGGGGGGACTGGGGACTGAAGCTTTCTTT. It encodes CAISDPGGLGTEAFF.

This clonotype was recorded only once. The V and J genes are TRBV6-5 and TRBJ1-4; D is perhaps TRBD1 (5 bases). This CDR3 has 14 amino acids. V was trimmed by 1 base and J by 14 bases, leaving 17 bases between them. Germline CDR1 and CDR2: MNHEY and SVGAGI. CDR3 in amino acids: CASSYFTRGASLFF. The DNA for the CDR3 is TGTGCCAGCAGTTACTTCACAAGGGGTGCATCCCTGTTTTTT.

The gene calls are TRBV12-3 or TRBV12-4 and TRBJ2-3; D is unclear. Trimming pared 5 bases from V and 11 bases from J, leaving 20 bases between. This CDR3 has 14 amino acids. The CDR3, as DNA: TGTGCCAGCAGTCCCATCTCTGACATTCTCGAGCAGTATTTT. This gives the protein CASSPISDILEQYF.

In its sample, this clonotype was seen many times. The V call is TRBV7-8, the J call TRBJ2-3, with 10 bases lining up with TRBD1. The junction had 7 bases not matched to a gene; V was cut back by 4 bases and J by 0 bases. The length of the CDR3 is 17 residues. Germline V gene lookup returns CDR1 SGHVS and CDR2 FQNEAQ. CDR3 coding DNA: TGTGCCAGCAGCTCGGGACAGGGGATCTATAGCACAGATACGCAGTATTTT. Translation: CASSSGQGIYSTDTQYF.